Each of the 27 T cell receptor beta chains below was sequenced from the same sample in a study of blood T cells in healthy people across ages. Next came a second PCR, run for about 6 to 12 cycles, which used a sample-barcoded 5' primer along with a J-beta primer mix. TCRdb reanalysed the 5' RACE reads using MiXCR and keeps one entry per CDR3 protein. The table lists 1.5 million to 2 million distinct CDR3 sequences, 40% to 55% of them singletons, with roughly 2% in the top ten. Sequencing was performed on blood. The receptors originated from a middle-aged woman in good health.

This clonotype has a handful of counts. The chain carries TRBV29-1 and TRBJ2-7; 9 bases are shared with TRBD2. This CDR3 comprises 14 residues. CDR1 is SQVTM, CDR2 ANQGSEA, per germline. The ends lost 4 bases at V and 3 bases at J; junction bases unmatched: 7. DNA for the CDR3: TGCAGCGTTGTATTGGTTAGCGGGGGCTACGAGCAGTACTTC. Translating it yields CSVVLVSGGYEQYF.

The chain links TRBV7-2 to TRBJ2-1; a possible D gene is TRBD2 (6 bases). Per germline, CDR1 SGHTA and CDR2 FQGNSA. The CDR3 runs 12 residues. Trimming left V 9 bases short and J 4 bases short, with 10 bases between. The CDR3 DNA reads as TGTGCCAGAAGCGGGCTATACAATGAGCAGTTCTTC. It is translated as CARSGLYNEQFF. Full variable domain (missing parts from reference TRBV7-2 and TRBJ2-1): GAGVSQSPSNKVTEKGKDVELRCDPISGHTALYWYRQSLGQGLEFLIYFQGNSAPDKSGLPSDRFSAERTGGSVSTLTIQRTQQEDSAVYLCARSGLYNEQFFGPGTRLTVL.

The sample holds a few counts of this clonotype. This rearrangement joins TRBV4-3 to TRBJ1-2; D not resolved. CDR3 length: 14 residues. Per the germline V gene, CDR1 is LGHNA and CDR2 is YSLEER. V shed 0 bases and J shed 8 bases, with 13 bases lying between them. CDR3 protein: CASSQDGQAFGYTF. In nucleotides, the CDR3 is TGCGCCAGCAGCCAAGATGGGCAGGCGTTCGGCTACACCTTC.

The V gene is TRBV20-1, the J gene TRBJ2-1; a weak D match, TRBD2 (6 bases). Between the trimmed V and J ends, which lost 6 bases and 1 base, there was a span of 13 bases. CDR3 length: 14 amino acids. The germline gives CDR1 DFQATT, CDR2 SNEGSKA (reference sequence). CDR3 nucleotides: TGCAGTGCACCCATAGCGGATTCCTACAATGAGCAGTTCTTC. This gives the protein CSAPIADSYNEQFF.

The rearrangement joins TRBV10-3 to TRBJ1-1; the D gene is possibly TRBD1 (5 bases). Trimming took 0 bases from V and 11 from J, leaving 10 bases between them. The CDR3 is 12 amino acids. Germline CDR1 is ENHRY and CDR2 is SYGVKD. The CDR3 coding sequence is TGTGCCATCAGTGAGTCGGGGGGGGTGGCTTTCTTT. This encodes CAISESGGVAFF.

The sample holds a few counts of this clonotype. The V call is TRBV20-1, the J call TRBJ2-1; 11 bases match TRBD2. This CDR3 contains 15 residues. CDR1 and CDR2 (germline): DFQATT, SNEGSKA (reference sequence). V trimming: 4 bases; J trimming: 7 bases; junction bases outside the gene matches: 9. CDR3 amino acids: CSATDSGGAGNEQFF. The DNA for the CDR3 is TGCAGTGCTACCGATAGCGGGGGGGCAGGTAATGAGCAGTTCTTC.

The J gene is TRBJ2-5, the V gene TRBV7-2; 9 nucleotides line up with TRBD1. V was clipped by 1 base and J by 7 bases; unmatched bases: 13. CDR3 length: 17 residues. CDR1 SGHTA and CDR2 FQGNSA come from the germline V gene. This chain's CDR3 is CASSLGPWTGARGTQYF. The CDR3 nucleotides read TGTGCCAGCAGCTTAGGACCCTGGACAGGGGCCAGGGGGACCCAGTACTTC. The full variable domain, rest sourced from reference TRBV7-2 and TRBJ2-5, is GAGVSQSPSNKVTEKGKDVELRCDPISGHTALYWYRQSLGQGLEFLIYFQGNSAPDKSGLPSDRFSAERTGGSVSTLTIQRTQQEDSAVYLCASSLGPWTGARGTQYFGPGTRLLVL.

The chain carries TRBV18 and TRBJ2-5; D may be TRBD1 (7 bases). The DNA matches TRBJ2-4 better at its end, which makes the J call doubtful. The V gene's germline CDR1 is KGHSH and CDR2 LQKENI. CDR3 length: 15 residues. Here the CDR3 reads CASSPTGLGGDIQYF. The CDR3 coding sequence is TGTGCCAGCTCACCGACAGGGTTAGGAGGGGACATTCAGTACTTC.

This sequence joins TRBV6-1 and TRBJ2-1; 7 nucleotides match TRBD2. Gene TRBJ2-7 matches the end of the DNA better, so the J call may be wrong. Germline values: CDR1 MNHNS, CDR2 SASEGT. CDR3 length: 15 amino acids. CDR3 nucleotides: TGTGCCAGCAGTCCCTTCCGTGCGGGGGCCTACGAGCAGTACTTC. It translates to CASSPFRAGAYEQYF.

The sample holds one count of this clonotype. The DNA for the CDR3 is TGTGCCACCAGCAGAGAGGGACAGGGAATCTACGAGCAGTACTTC. Encoded protein: CATSREGQGIYEQYF. The genes are TRBV15 and TRBJ2-4; TRBD1 matches 9 bases. The J call is uncertain, as TRBJ2-7 better fits the DNA end. This CDR3 comprises 15 residues. Germline V CDR1 and CDR2: LNHNV, YYDKDF (reference sequence).

This clonotype was recorded once. Here the CDR3 reads CASSDPGTRGETQYF. The CDR3 nucleotides are TGTGCCAGTAGTGACCCCGGGACCAGGGGAGAGACCCAGTACTTC. This chain links TRBV19 with TRBJ2-5; possible D gene TRBD1, 6 bases. Germline V gene lookup returns CDR1 LNHDA and CDR2 SQIVND (reference sequence). This CDR3 is 15 amino acids long. Trimming stripped 5 bases from V and 4 bases from J, with 17 bases between.

The chain uses TRBV27 and TRBJ1-6; D remains ambiguous. Deletions cut 7 bases from V and 2 bases from J, with 12 bases between. This CDR3 has 15 residues. The germline gives CDR1 MNHEY, CDR2 SMNVEV (reference sequence). CDR3 region: CASKEGSTYNSPLHF. As DNA, the CDR3 is TGTGCCAGCAAGGAAGGGTCCACCTATAATTCACCCCTCCACTTT.

This clonotype was counted a few times. The chain uses TRBV6-5 and TRBJ2-4, with 8 bases aligning to TRBD2. The J call is doubtful: the DNA matches TRBJ2-5 better. The CDR3 loop spans 15 amino acids. CDR1 is MNHEY and CDR2 is SVGAGI in the germline V gene. Here the CDR3 DNA reads TGTGCCAGCAGGGGGACTAGAGGATTCATGGAGACCCAGTACTTC. This codes for CASRGTRGFMETQYF.

The CDR3 loop reads CASSQDMGWEQYF. The CDR3 coding sequence is TGTGCCAGCAGCCAAGATATGGGCTGGGAGCAGTACTTC. The chain employs TRBV4-2 and TRBJ2-7; D gene uncertain. The CDR3 is made up of 13 amino acids. Looked up from germline, CDR1 is LGHNA and CDR2 is YNFKEQ. Deletions cut 0 bases from V and 7 bases from J, with 10 bases between.

The chain combines TRBV27 with TRBJ1-4; no reliable D call. The CDR3 runs to 12 residues. Germline CDR1 is MNHEY and CDR2 is SMNVEV (reference sequence). V lost 8 bases, J lost 8 bases, and 12 bases lay in between. As DNA, the CDR3 is TGTGCCAGCGGTCTGGACGGAGAAAAACTGTTTTTT. Translation gives CASGLDGEKLFF.

Only a few counts were recorded for this clonotype. The chain recombines TRBV24-1 with TRBJ2-1; TRBD1 matches 10 bases. The germline gives CDR1 KGHDR, CDR2 SFDVKD. The CDR3 sequence is 11 residues long. The V and J ends lost 9 bases and 12 bases, in that order; junction bases with no gene match: 4. This CDR3 is CATGQGGAQFF. CDR3 DNA: TGTGCCACCGGACAGGGGGGTGCGCAGTTCTTC.

As regards this clonotype: One junction end disagrees with the germline gene, perhaps due to a read error. The chain couples TRBV20-1 to TRBJ2-5, with TRBD2 matching 16 bases. Germline loops: CDR1 DFQATT, CDR2 SNEGSKA (reference sequence). The CDR3 contains 20 residues. The CDR3 protein is CSTRVEGLAGGPTLRETQYF. The CDR3 DNA follows: TGCAGTACTAGAGTGGAGGGACTAGCGGGGGGGCCGACTCTACGGGAGACCCAGTACTTC.

This clonotype has just one count. The genes are TRBV15 and TRBJ2-4; possibly TRBD2 for D (6 bases). The DNA end is a closer match to TRBJ2-7, so the J assignment may be wrong. CDR1 and CDR2 from the germline V gene are LNHNV and YYDKDF (reference sequence). This CDR3 spans 13 amino acids. CDR3 sequence (DNA): TGTGCCACCAGCAGCAGGGAGGAGTACGAGCAGTACTTC. Protein product: CATSSREEYEQYF.

J is TRBJ1-2 and V is TRBV28; D gene ambiguous. Trimming cost V 5 bases and J 4 bases, with 14 bases left between them. The CDR3 consists of 14 residues. CDR1 is MDHEN, CDR2 SYDVKM, per germline. The CDR3 loop is CASSLPRTSYGYTF. The CDR3 nucleotides read TGTGCCAGCAGTCTCCCCCGCACCAGCTATGGCTACACCTTC.

This chain links TRBV7-9 with TRBJ2-5; D may be TRBD2 (6 bases). There are 14 residues in the CDR3. V lost 2 bases to trimming and J lost 2 bases, with 9 bases between them. CDR1 and CDR2 (germline): SEHNR, FQNEAQ (reference sequence). CDR3 in DNA: TGTGCCAGCAGCTTACTAGCGACTCAAGAGACCCAGTACTTC. This translates into CASSLLATQETQYF.

The chain combines TRBV20-1 with TRBJ2-5; D is undetermined. Germline CDR1 DFQATT, CDR2 SNEGSKA (reference sequence). The V end was cut by 5 bases, the J end by 2 bases, with 9 bases between. The CDR3 spans 12 residues. CDR3 sequence reads: CSAEKEQETQYF. The CDR3 DNA follows: TGCAGTGCTGAGAAAGAGCAAGAGACCCAGTACTTC.

The V call is TRBV28, the J call TRBJ2-3; weak D call: TRBD2 (6 bases). There are 16 residues in the CDR3. Germline loops: CDR1 MDHEN, CDR2 SYDVKM. Trimming took off 2 bases at V and 3 bases at J, with 15 bases between the two ends. The CDR3 DNA reads as TGTGCCAGCAGTTTAGGTGCGGGGCAAGGGACAGATACGCAGTATTTT. Translating gives CASSLGAGQGTDTQYF.

CDR3 sequence: CASSLSPSNLAKNIQYF. DNA for the CDR3: TGCGCCAGCAGCTTGAGCCCCAGCAATCTAGCCAAAAACATTCAGTACTTC. J is TRBJ2-4 and V is TRBV5-1; D gene ambiguous. The CDR3 totals 17 residues. Trimming shortened V by 1 base and J by 0 bases, and 14 bases separated the two germline ends. Germline V gene lookup returns CDR1 SGHRS and CDR2 YFSETQ.

The V and J genes are TRBV20-1 and TRBJ2-5, with D uncertain. Trimming stripped 0 bases from V and 2 bases from J, with 7 bases between. Germline V gene data show CDR1 as DFQATT and CDR2 as SNEGSKA (reference sequence). There are 13 residues in the CDR3. Here the CDR3 reads CSARDVHQETQYF. DNA of the CDR3: TGCAGTGCTAGAGATGTGCATCAAGAGACCCAGTACTTC.

The chain is built from TRBV24-1 and TRBJ1-2; possibly TRBD1 for D (5 bases). CDR1 is KGHDR, CDR2 SFDVKD, per germline. V shed 4 bases and J shed 8 bases, with 16 bases lying between them. The CDR3 contains 14 residues. In nucleotides, the CDR3 is TGTGCCACCAGTGACCCGGGACGGCCGAGAGGCTACACCTTC. Translated: CATSDPGRPRGYTF.

This clonotype has only a few counts. The chain couples TRBV2 to TRBJ2-5, with D possibly matching TRBD2 (6 bases). CDR1 is SNHLY, CDR2 FYNNEI, per germline. This CDR3 spans 12 amino acids. V was trimmed by 8 bases and J by 4 bases, leaving 11 bases between them. CDR3 bases: TGTGCCAGCGGTCGGAGGGGAGAGACCCAGTACTTC. Translation: CASGRRGETQYF.

The gene calls are TRBV12-3 or TRBV12-4 and TRBJ2-3; D gene uncertain. Trimming removed 3 bases at V and 3 bases at J, with 13 bases between. The CDR3 is 15 residues long. CDR3 coding DNA: TGTGCCAGCAGTTTGATAAGGCCTGGGACAGATACGCAGTATTTT. Protein: CASSLIRPGTDTQYF.